This entry lists 5 T cell receptor beta chains sequenced from one sample in a study of blood T cell repertoires in COVID-19. Only in-frame clones appear in the TCRdb table, and some are missing; sequencing was by immunoSEQ multiplex PCR. There are more than 250,000 clones in the sample; approximately 87% occur only once, and around 4.5% lies in the top ten. The sample was peripheral blood. The receptor set was obtained from a man aged 60-69 years who had recovered from COVID-19.

With regard to this clone: This specimen includes other DNA sequences encoding the same CDR3. The genes are TRBV2 and TRBJ1-5; 9 nucleotides align to TRBD1. The V gene's germline CDR1 is SNHLY and CDR2 FYNNEI. The CDR3 totals 14 residues. With 6 bases clipped from V and 5 bases from J, the junction kept 5 bases outside the gene matches. The chain's CDR3 is CASSATGGDQPQHF. CDR3 DNA sequence: TGTGCCAGCAGCGCGACAGGGGGGGATCAGCCCCAGCATTTT.

The table lists this clone with a count of one. The rearrangement uses TRBV29-1 and TRBJ1-5; TRBD1 matches at 12 bases. The germline gives CDR1 SQVTM, CDR2 ANQGSEA. V dropped 7 bases and J dropped 6; count of bases not matched to a gene: 7. The CDR3 contains 14 residues. CDR3 amino acids: CSASGQGAGQPQHF. DNA for the CDR3: TGCAGCGCCTCGGGACAGGGGGCCGGTCAGCCCCAGCATTTT.

This rearrangement joins TRBV6-6 to TRBJ2-2; 7 positions match TRBD1. The V gene end was trimmed by 6 bases and the J gene end by 5 bases; junction bases not matched to a gene: 9. The CDR3 runs 15 residues. Per the germline V gene, CDR1 is MNHNY and CDR2 is SVGAGI (reference sequence). In DNA form, the CDR3 reads TGTGCCAGCAGACCGGGACAGCAACGAACCGGGGAGCTGTTTTTT. Its translation is CASRPGQQRTGELFF.

This rearrangement joins TRBV6-5 to TRBJ1-4; weak D call: TRBD1 (5 bases). Looked up from germline, CDR1 is MNHEY and CDR2 is SVGAGI. V lost 4 bases and J 8 bases, leaving 11 bases between the germline ends. This CDR3 contains 13 residues. CDR3 coding DNA: TGTGCCAGCAGTTTCACGAAGGGGGAAAAACTGTTTTTT. As protein: CASSFTKGEKLFF.

The gene calls are TRBV28 and TRBJ1-4; TRBD1 agrees at 7 bases. CDR1 is MDHEN and CDR2 is SYDVKM in the germline V gene. The trim removed 4 bases at V and 8 bases at J, leaving 10 bases unmatched. This CDR3 has 15 residues. The CDR3: CASSSQTGFSEKLFF. The CDR3 DNA sequence: TGTGCCAGCAGTTCCCAGACAGGGTTTAGCGAAAAACTGTTTTTT.